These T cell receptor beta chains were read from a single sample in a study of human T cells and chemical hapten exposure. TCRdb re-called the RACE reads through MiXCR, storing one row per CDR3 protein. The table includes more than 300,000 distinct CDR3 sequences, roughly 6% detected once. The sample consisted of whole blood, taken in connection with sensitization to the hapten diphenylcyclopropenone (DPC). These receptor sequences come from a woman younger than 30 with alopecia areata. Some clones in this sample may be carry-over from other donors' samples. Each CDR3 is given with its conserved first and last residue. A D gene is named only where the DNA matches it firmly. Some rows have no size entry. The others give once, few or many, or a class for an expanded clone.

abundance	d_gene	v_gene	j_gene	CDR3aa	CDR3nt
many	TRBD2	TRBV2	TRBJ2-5	CASSDSLAGELTQYF	TGTGCCAGCAGTGATTCGCTAGCGGGGGAATTGACCCAGTACTTC
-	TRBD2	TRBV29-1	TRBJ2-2	CSVESGGTGELFF	TGCAGCGTTGAGAGCGGGGGCACCGGGGAGCTGTTTTTT
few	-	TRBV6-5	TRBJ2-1	CASSYYDRTYSYNEQFF	TGTGCCAGCAGTTACTATGACAGGACTTACTCCTACAATGAGCAGTTCTTC
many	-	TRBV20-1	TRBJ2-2	CSARVGGNTGELFF	TGCAGTGCTAGAGTGGGAGGGAACACCGGGGAGCTGTTTTTT
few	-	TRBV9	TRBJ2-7	CASSVDPDSSYEQYF	TGTGCCAGCAGCGTAGATCCGGACAGCTCCTACGAGCAGTACTTC
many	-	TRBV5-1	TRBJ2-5	CASSLPGPQETQYF	TGCGCCAGCAGCTTGCCGGGACCTCAAGAGACCCAGTACTTC
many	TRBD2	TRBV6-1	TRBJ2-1	CASSELLAGPWVLF	TGTGCCAGCAGTGAACTCCTAGCGGGGCCCTGGGTTTTATTC
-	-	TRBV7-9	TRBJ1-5	CASSWDGDQPQHF	TGTGCCAGCAGCTGGGACGGGGATCAGCCCCAGCATTTT
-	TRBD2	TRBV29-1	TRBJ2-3	CSVARTSGEYTDTQYF	TGCAGCGTTGCCCGGACTAGCGGGGAATACACAGATACGCAGTATTTT
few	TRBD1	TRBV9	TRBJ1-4	CASNLKGAPNEKLFF	TGTGCCAGCAATCTCAAGGGGGCGCCTAATGAAAAACTGTTTTTT
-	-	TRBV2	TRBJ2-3	CASRSSGSSVTDTQYF	TGTGCCAGCAGGTCGTCGGGAAGTAGTGTCACAGATACGCAGTATTTT
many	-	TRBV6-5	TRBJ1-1	CASSYSQGTMSMNTEAFF	TGTGCCAGCAGTTACTCCCAAGGGACAATGAGTATGAACACTGAAGCTTTCTTT
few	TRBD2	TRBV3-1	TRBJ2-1	CASSQDKDSGYNEQFF	TGTGCCAGCAGCCAAGATAAGGATAGCGGGTACAATGAGCAGTTCTTC
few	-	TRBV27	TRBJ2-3	CASKTGPSTDTQYF	TGTGCCAGCAAAACCGGACCCAGCACAGATACGCAGTATTTT
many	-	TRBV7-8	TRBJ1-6	CASSFPIGLESPLHF	TGTGCCAGCAGCTTCCCCATAGGGTTGGAATCACCCCTCCACTTT
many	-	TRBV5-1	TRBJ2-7	CASSWGEQYF	TGCGCCAGCAGCTGGGGGGAGCAGTACTTC
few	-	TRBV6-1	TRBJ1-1	CASSVRQLNTEAFF	TGTGCCAGCAGTGTAAGACAACTGAACACTGAAGCTTTCTTT
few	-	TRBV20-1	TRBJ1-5	CSGGRGSNQPQHF	TGCAGTGGGGGAAGGGGGAGCAATCAGCCCCAGCATTTT
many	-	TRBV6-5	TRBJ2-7	CASSYGPDSYEQYF	TGTGCCAGCAGTTACGGGCCCGACTCCTACGAGCAGTACTTC
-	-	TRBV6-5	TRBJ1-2	CASSRETGTWNGYTF	TGTGCCAGCAGTCGAGAGACCGGGACCTGGAATGGCTACACCTTC
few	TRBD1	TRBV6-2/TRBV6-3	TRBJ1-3	CASSYPGTGATRGNTIYF	TGTGCCAGCAGTTACCCTGGGACAGGGGCTACGAGAGGAAACACCATATATTTT
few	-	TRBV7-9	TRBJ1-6	CASSSASSYNSPLHF	TGTGCCAGCAGCTCAGCGTCGTCCTATAATTCACCCCTCCACTTT
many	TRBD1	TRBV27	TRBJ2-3	CASSKTGFTDTQYF	TGTGCCAGCAGCAAGACAGGGTTCACAGATACGCAGTATTTT
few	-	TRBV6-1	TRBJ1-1	CASWSHFTEAFF	TGTGCCAGCTGGTCGCATTTCACTGAAGCTTTCTTT
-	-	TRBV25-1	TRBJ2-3	CASSDAGRVADTQYF	TGTGCCAGCAGTGATGCAGGAAGGGTAGCAGATACGCAGTATTTT
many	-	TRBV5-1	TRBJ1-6	CASSLEAENSPLHF	TGCGCCAGCAGCTTGGAAGCCGAGAATTCACCCCTCCACTTT
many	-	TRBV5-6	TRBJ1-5	CASSLGGSAANNQPQHF	TGTGCCAGCAGCTTGGGCGGGAGCGCTGCGAACAATCAGCCCCAGCATTTT
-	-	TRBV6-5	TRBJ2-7	CASSPEWDYEQYF	TGTGCCAGCAGCCCCGAATGGGACTACGAGCAGTACTTC
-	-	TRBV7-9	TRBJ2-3	CASTSGVVADTQYF	TGTGCCAGCACTTCTGGTGTAGTAGCAGATACGCAGTATTTT
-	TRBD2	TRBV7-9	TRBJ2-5	CASSLSRGGRETQYF	TGTGCCAGCAGCCTGTCGCGGGGGGGCCGAGAGACCCAGTACTTC
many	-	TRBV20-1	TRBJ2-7	CSAATGSSRAYEQYF	TGCAGTGCTGCGACCGGGAGTAGTAGGGCCTACGAGCAGTACTTC
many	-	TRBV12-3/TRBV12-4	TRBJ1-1	CASSLAGATEAFF	TGTGCCAGCAGTTTAGCAGGGGCCACTGAAGCTTTCTTT
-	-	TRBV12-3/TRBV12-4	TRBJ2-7	CASSFVGSSYEQYF	TGTGCCAGCAGTTTCGTCGGAAGCTCCTACGAGCAGTACTTC
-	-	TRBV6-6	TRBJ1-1	CASSLRQRQAFF	TGTGCCAGCAGCCTCCGACAGCGGCAAGCTTTCTTT
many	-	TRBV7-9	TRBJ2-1	CASSSSALWTTKNEQFF	TGTGCCAGCAGCTCATCAGCCTTATGGACTACTAAGAATGAGCAGTTCTTC
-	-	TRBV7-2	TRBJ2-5	CASTPGPQEIQYF	TGTGCCAGCACCCCGGGACCTCAAGAGATCCAGTACTTC
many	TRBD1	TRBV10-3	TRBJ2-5	CAISGRDSEETQYF	TGTGCCATCAGTGGCCGGGACAGCGAAGAGACCCAGTACTTC
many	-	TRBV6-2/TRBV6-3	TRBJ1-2	CASRSEGNGYTF	TGTGCCAGCAGGTCCGAGGGAAATGGCTACACCTTC
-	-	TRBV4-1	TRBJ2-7	CASSQDQAASSYEQYF	TGCGCCAGCAGCCAAGATCAGGCGGCAAGCTCCTACGAGCAGTACTTC
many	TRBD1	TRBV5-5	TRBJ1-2	CASSLEGQINYGYTF	TGTGCCAGCAGCTTGGAGGGACAGATAAACTATGGCTACACCTTC
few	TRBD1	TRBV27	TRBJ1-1	CASSGQGDSGLSAEAFF	TGTGCCAGCAGTGGGCAGGGGGACTCGGGACTTAGCGCTGAAGCTTTCTTT
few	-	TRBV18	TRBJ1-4	CASSPPEQTEKLFF	TGTGCCAGCTCACCACCGGAACAGACTGAAAAACTGTTTTTT
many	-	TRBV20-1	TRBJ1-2	CSVFPPGNYGYTF	TGCAGTGTTTTCCCCCCAGGGAATTATGGCTACACCTTC
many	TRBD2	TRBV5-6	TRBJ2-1	CASSFGGGSYNEQFF	TGTGCCAGCAGCTTCGGCGGGGGCTCCTACAATGAGCAGTTCTTC
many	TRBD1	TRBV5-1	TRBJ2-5	CASSRTGGEETQYF	TGCGCCAGCAGCCGAACAGGGGGCGAGGAGACCCAGTACTTC
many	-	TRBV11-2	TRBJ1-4	CASSPTGVNEKLFF	TGTGCCAGCAGCCCGACGGGGGTCAATGAAAAACTGTTTTTT
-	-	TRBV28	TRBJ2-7	CASSPPTHGTHGEQYF	TGTGCCAGCAGCCCCCCGACCCACGGGACCCATGGCGAGCAGTACTTC
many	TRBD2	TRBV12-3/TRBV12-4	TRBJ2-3	CASSRTSGGQTDTQYF	TGTGCCAGCAGTCGGACTAGCGGGGGACAGACAGATACGCAGTATTTT
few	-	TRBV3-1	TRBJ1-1	CASSQLGSEAFF	TGTGCCAGCAGCCAACTGGGGAGTGAAGCTTTCTTT
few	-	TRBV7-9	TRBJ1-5	CASSLDGLRNQPQHF	TGTGCCAGCAGCTTAGATGGCCTTCGCAATCAGCCCCAGCATTTT
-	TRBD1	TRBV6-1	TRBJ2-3	CASETGGTDTQYF	TGTGCCAGCGAGACAGGGGGAACAGATACGCAGTATTTT
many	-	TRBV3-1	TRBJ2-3	CASSLYRSAEKDTQYF	TGTGCCAGCAGCCTCTACAGGAGTGCGGAGAAAGATACGCAGTATTTT
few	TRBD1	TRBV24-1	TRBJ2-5	CATSDNRGPDQETQYF	TGTGCCACCAGTGATAACAGGGGGCCCGACCAAGAGACCCAGTACTTC
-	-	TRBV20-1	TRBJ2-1	CSARDPTRSYNEQFF	TGCAGTGCTAGAGACCCCACCCGTTCCTACAATGAGCAGTTCTTC
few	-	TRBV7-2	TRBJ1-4	CASSLRAAGSEKLFF	TGTGCCAGCAGCTTACGCGCTGCAGGGTCTGAAAAACTGTTTTTT
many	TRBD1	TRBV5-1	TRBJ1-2	CASSPDRVGYTF	TGCGCCAGCAGCCCCGACAGGGTTGGCTACACCTTC
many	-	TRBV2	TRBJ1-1	CASSAPITFF	TGTGCCAGCAGTGCTCCGATAACTTTCTTT
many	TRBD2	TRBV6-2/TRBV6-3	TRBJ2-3	CASSYSWSRESTDTQYF	TGTGCCAGCAGTTACTCGTGGTCGCGGGAGAGCACAGATACGCAGTATTTT
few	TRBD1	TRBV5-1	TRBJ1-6	CASSLTGTANSPLHF	TGCGCCAGCAGCTTAACCGGGACAGCAAATTCACCCCTCCACTTT
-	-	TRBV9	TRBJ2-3	CASSGGQSTTDTQYF	TGTGCCAGCAGCGGCGGACAGAGTACCACAGATACGCAGTATTTT